The clone carrying this TCR beta chain occurred once. Extraction of RNA preceded its reverse transcription into cDNA, which served as the sequencing template. Some clones are missing from TCRdb's copy, which holds only in-frame ones; the method was immunoSEQ multiplex PCR. This table has a few hundred thousand clones, less than 80% appearing once. Trimming stripped 0 bases from V and 4 bases from J, with 10 bases between. Germline CDR1 is SGDLS and CDR2 is YYNGEE. The CDR3 is 15 amino acids. The sample comes from a study of CD8+ T cells in alopecia areata. The sequence was collected from a human donor with alopecia areata. The chain combines TRBV9 with TRBJ2-2; D assignment may be TRBD1 or TRBD2 (5 bases each). The source material was CD4+ T cells sorted from blood, sampled at week 0. This CDR3 is CASSVAGTPTGELFF. CDR3 coding DNA: TGTGCCAGCAGCGTAGCAGGGACCCCCACCGGGGAGCTGTTTTTT.